The clone carrying this T cell receptor beta chain was observed a few times. Its matching antigen is unknown. With 6 bases removed from V and 10 bases from J, the gap between germline ends came to 12 bases. This CDR3 has 11 residues. Germline V CDR1 and CDR2: SQVTM, ANQGSEA. RNA was extracted and reverse transcribed into cDNA as the sequencing template. TCRdb's table, derived via immunoSEQ multiplex PCR, lists solely in-frame clones and lacks some. The table lists 150,000 to 250,000 clones, 60% to 70% of them singletons. Described treatment: oral pan-JAK inhibitor, 5-10 mg twice daily. The sample originates from a study of CD8+ T cells in alopecia areata. The study's findings and limits: TCRs were shared less clearly across patients than in mice, possibly for HLA-related reasons.

The sample consisted of CD4+ T cells sorted from blood, taken at week 4, from a patient treated with tofacitinib. The V and J genes are TRBV29-1 and TRBJ1-4; the D gene is possibly TRBD1 (6 bases). This receptor was identified in a human donor with alopecia areata. The DNA for the CDR3 is TGCAGCGTCAAACAGGGAGGAAAACTGTTTTTT. This encodes CSVKQGGKLFF.